What follows describes a single T cell receptor (beta chain). Its antigen is as yet unknown. TCRdb's copy holds only in-frame clones and misses some; the assay was immunoSEQ multiplex PCR. The sample holds over 85,000 clones, less than 85% seen once. This record belongs to a study of T cell responses to AZD1222 COVID-19 vaccine. Study results and limitations: All repertoire sampling was performed exclusively after the peak T cell response. White British people made up most donors, females outnumbered males, and clonal diversity was possibly underestimated.

Specimen: peripheral blood, collected 28 days after the second AZD1222 dose. The TCR was taken from an adult who received the AZD1222 COVID-19 vaccine.

CDR3 region: CASSEGRTGFYGYTF. The CDR3 nucleotides are TGTGCCAGCAGTGAAGGCAGGACAGGGTTCTATGGCTACACCTTC. V gene TRBV2 combines with J gene TRBJ1-2, with 8 nucleotides matching TRBD1. This CDR3 has 15 residues. The germline CDR1 and CDR2 sequences are SNHLY and FYNNEI. Trimming cost V 1 base and J 4 bases; bases outside gene matches: 5.